These T cell receptor beta chains were read from a single sample in a study of T cell repertoires in cytomegalovirus infection. For these TCRs, the target antigens are not known. One entry per CDR3 protein, called by TCRdb with MiXCR from the reads. The sample records hundreds of thousands of distinct CDR3 sequences, around a third being singletons. The sample in question was cultured PBMCs, obtained from culture after CMV antigen stimulation. The receptors were sampled from a human donor in good health (CMV status not recorded). Some clones in this sample may be carry-over from other donors' samples. Both conserved end residues are part of each CDR3. The order of the fields is J gene, D gene, V gene, CDR3 protein. D genes are given only for firm matches.

TRBJ2-3 | . | TRBV7-2 | CASSTDGRPDTQYF
TRBJ1-5 | . | TRBV3-1 | CASSQDLVRNQPQHF
TRBJ1-6 | . | TRBV4-1 | CASSQVTVNSPLHF
TRBJ1-5 | TRBD1 | TRBV12-3/TRBV12-4 | CASSPGQGENQPQHF
TRBJ1-1 | . | TRBV6-5 | CASSEPRGRTNTEAFF
TRBJ1-6 | . | TRBV20-1 | CSARDLQSSYNSPLHF
TRBJ2-7 | . | TRBV6-1 | CASSEGGSFYEQYF
TRBJ1-2 | . | TRBV29-1 | CSVTGQFGAYGYTF
TRBJ2-7 | TRBD1 | TRBV28 | CASSFPTQTGGQHEQYF
TRBJ2-3 | . | TRBV7-4 | CASATDTQYF
TRBJ1-2 | . | TRBV7-2 | CASSFEGLLGYGYTF
TRBJ2-4 | TRBD1 | TRBV29-1 | CSVGQGGNIQYF
TRBJ1-1 | . | TRBV19 | CASSISTLMNTEAFF
TRBJ2-6 | . | TRBV6-4 | CASSAYRASSGANVLTF
TRBJ2-7 | TRBD1 | TRBV5-4 | CASRAGQGLREQYF